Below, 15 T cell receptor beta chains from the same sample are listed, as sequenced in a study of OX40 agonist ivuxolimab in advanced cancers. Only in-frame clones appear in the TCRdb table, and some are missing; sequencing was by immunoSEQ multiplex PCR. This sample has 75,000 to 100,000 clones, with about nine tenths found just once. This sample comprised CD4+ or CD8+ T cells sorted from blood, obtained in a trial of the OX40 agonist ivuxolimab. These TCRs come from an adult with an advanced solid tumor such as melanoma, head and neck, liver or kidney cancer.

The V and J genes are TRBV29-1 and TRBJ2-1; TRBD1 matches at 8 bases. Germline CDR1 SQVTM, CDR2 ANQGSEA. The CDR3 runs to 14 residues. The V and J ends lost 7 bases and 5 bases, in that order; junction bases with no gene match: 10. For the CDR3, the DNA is TGCAGCGGAGAAAACGACAGGGGCCACAATGAGCAGTTCTTC. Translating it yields CSGENDRGHNEQFF.

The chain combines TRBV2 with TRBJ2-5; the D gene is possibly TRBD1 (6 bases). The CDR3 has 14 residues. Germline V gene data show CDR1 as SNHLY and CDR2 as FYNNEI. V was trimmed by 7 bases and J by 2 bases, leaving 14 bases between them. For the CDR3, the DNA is TGTGCCAGCAATTTCGGGACAACTCAAGAGACCCAGTACTTC. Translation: CASNFGTTQETQYF.

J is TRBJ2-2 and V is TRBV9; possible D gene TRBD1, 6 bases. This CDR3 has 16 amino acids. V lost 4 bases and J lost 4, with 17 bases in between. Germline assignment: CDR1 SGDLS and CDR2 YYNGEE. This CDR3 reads CASSPPTGTATGELFF. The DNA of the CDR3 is TGTGCCAGCAGCCCCCCAACAGGGACCGCCACCGGGGAGCTGTTTTTT.

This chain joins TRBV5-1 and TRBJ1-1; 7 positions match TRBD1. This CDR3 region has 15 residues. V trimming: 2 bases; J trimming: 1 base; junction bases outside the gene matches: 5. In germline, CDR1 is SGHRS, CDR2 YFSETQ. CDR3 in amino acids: CASSFTGAPNTEAFF. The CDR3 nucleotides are TGCGCCAGCAGCTTTACAGGGGCCCCGAACACTGAAGCTTTCTTT.

CDR3 nucleotides: TGTGCCAGCAGCCGTAGGGACAGGGGCCGTTTAGAGGACACTGAAGCTTTCTTT. This translates into CASSRRDRGRLEDTEAFF. The chain has TRBV4-2 and TRBJ1-1; 10 bases agree with TRBD1. CDR3 length equals 18 residues. The V and J ends lost 4 bases and 3 bases, in that order; junction bases with no gene match: 14. Germline CDR1 reads LGHNA; CDR2 reads YNFKEQ.

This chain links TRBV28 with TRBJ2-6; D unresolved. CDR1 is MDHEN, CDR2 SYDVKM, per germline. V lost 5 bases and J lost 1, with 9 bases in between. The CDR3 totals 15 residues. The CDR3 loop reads CASSNPGSGANVLTF. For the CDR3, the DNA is TGTGCCAGCAGTAATCCCGGGTCTGGGGCCAACGTCCTGACTTTC.

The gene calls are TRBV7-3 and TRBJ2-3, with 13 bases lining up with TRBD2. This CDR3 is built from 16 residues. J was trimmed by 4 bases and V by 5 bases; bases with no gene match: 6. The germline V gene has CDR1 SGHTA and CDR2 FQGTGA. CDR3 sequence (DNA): TGTGCCAGCAGCCCCGGACTAGCGGGAGTGGCAGATACGCAGTATTTT. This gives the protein CASSPGLAGVADTQYF.

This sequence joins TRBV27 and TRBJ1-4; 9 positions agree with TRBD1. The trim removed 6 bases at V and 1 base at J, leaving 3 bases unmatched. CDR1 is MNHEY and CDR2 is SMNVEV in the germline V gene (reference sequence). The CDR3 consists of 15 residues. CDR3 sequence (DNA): TGTGCCAGCAGCGACAGGGGGATAACTAATGAAAAACTGTTTTTT. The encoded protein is CASSDRGITNEKLFF. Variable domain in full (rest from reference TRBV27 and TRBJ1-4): EAQVTQNPRYLITVTGKKLTVTCSQNMNHEYMSWYRQDPGLGLRQIYYSMNVEVTDKGDVPEGYKVSRKEKRNFPLILESPSPNQTSLYFCASSDRGITNEKLFFGSGTQLSVL.

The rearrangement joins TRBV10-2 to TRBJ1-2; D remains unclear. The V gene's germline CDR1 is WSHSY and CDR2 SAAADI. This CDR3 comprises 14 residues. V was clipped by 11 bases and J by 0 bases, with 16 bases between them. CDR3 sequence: CASSASGSNYGYTF. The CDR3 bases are TGCGCCTCCTCGGCGTCGGGGTCTAACTATGGCTACACCTTC.

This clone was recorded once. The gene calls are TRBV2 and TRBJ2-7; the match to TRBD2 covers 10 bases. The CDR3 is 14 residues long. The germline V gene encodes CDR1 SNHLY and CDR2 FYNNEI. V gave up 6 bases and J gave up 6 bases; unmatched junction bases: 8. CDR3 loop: CASSLLAGVIEQYF. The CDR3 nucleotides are TGTGCCAGCAGCCTTCTAGCGGGAGTGATCGAGCAGTACTTC.

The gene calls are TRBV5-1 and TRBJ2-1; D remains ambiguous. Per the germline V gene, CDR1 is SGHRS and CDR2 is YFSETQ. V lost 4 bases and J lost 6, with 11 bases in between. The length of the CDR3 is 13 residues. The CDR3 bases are TGCGCCAGCAGCACCCCTCCGGGCAATGAGCAGTTCTTC. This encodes CASSTPPGNEQFF. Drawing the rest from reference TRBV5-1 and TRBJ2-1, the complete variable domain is KAGVTQTPRYLIKTRGQQVTLSCSPISGHRSVSWYQQTPGQGLQFLFEYFSETQRNKGNFPGRFSGRQFSNSRSEMNVSTLELGDSALYLCASSTPPGNEQFFGPGTRLTVL.

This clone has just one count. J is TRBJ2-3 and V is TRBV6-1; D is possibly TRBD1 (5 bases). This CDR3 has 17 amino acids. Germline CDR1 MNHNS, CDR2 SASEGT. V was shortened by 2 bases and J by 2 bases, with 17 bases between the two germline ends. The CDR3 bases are TGTGCCAGCAGTGAACCCCCGTTTACAGGCGACACAGATACGCAGTATTTT. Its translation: CASSEPPFTGDTDTQYF.

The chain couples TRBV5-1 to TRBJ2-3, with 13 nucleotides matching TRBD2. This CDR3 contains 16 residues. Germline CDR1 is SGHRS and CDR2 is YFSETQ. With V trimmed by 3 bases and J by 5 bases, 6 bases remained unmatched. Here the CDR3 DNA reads TGCGCCAGCAGCTCGGGACTAGCGGGAACGGTAGATACGCAGTATTTT. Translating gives CASSSGLAGTVDTQYF.

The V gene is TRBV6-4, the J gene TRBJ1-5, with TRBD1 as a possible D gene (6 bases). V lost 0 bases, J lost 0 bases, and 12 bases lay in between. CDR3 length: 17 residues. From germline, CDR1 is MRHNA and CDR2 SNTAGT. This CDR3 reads CASSDSGTLNSNQPQHF. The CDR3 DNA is TGTGCCAGCAGTGACTCTGGGACACTGAATAGCAATCAGCCCCAGCATTTT.

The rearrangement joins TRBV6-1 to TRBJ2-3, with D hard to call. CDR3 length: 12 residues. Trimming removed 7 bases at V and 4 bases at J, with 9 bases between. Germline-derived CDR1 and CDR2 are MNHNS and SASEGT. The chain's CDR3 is CASKPMADTQYF. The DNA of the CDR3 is TGTGCCAGCAAACCTATGGCAGATACGCAGTATTTT.